This TCR beta chain was sequenced during a study of cytomegalovirus exposure and HLA in healthy donors. Study details: Unique TCR beta sequences numbering approximately 100 million came from 150 million to 200 million T cells in an earlier analysis. Broader study findings: Immune exposure information comprised only CMV serostatus. The study reported that TCR beta sequences accurately predicted HLA-A and HLA-B alleles in most subjects.

The PCR ran on 60 Vbeta and 13 Jbeta primers. Sequencing used immunoSEQ multiplex PCR; TCRdb keeps in-frame clones, though not all of them. The sample contains 110,000 to 150,000 clones, almost 80% of which appear only once. This CDR3 contains 16 residues. Unmatched junction bases numbered 9, after V lost 2 bases and J lost 2 bases. CDR1 and CDR2 (germline): GTSNPN, SVGIG (reference sequence). For this clone: The antigen is unknown.

The source of this sequence is a woman younger than 45 in good health and CMV-seronegative. Input material: PBMCs. V and J are TRBV30 and TRBJ1-5; 7 nucleotides align to TRBD1. CDR3 protein: CAWSPWDSSRNQPQHF. As DNA, the CDR3 is TGTGCCTGGAGTCCTTGGGACAGTTCCCGCAATCAGCCCCAGCATTTT.